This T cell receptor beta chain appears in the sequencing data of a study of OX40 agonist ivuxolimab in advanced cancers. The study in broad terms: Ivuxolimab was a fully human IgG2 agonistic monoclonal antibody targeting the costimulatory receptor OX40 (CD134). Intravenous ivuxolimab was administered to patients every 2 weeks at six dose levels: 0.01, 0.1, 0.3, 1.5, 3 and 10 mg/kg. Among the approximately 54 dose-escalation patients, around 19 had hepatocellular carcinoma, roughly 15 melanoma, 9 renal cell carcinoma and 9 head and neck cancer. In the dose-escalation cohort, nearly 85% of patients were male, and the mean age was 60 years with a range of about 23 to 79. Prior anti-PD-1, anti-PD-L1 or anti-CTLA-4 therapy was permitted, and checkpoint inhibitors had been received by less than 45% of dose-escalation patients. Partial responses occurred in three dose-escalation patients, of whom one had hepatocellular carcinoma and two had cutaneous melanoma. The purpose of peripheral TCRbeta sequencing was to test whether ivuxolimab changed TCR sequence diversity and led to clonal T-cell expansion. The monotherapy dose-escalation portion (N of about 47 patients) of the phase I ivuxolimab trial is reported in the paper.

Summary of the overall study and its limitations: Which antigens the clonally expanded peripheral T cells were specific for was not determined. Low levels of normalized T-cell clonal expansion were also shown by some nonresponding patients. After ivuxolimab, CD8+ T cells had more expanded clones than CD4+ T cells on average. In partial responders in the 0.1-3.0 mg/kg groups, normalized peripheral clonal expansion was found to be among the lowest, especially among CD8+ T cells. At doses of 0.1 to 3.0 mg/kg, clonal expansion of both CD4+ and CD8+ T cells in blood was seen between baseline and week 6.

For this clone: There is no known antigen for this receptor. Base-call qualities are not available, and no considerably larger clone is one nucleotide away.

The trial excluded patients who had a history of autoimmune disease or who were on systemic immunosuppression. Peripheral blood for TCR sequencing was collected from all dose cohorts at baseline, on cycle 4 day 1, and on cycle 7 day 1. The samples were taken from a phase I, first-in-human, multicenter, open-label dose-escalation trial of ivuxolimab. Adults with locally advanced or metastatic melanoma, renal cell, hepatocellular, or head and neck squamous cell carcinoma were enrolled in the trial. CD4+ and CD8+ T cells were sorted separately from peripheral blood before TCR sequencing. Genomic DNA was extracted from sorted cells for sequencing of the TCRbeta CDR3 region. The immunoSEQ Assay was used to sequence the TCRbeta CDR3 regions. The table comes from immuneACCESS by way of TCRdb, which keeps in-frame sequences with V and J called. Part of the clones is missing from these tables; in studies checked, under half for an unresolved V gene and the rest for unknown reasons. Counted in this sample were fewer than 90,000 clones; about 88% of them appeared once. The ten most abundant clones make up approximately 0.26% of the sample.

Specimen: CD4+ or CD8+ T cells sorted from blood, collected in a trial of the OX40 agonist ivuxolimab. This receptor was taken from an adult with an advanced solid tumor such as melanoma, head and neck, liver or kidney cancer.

The DNA sequence is given as TGTGCCAGCAGGGGGACAGGGGGCGATGAGCAGTTCTTC. Translated, this gives CASRGTGGDEQFF. The chain couples TRBV2 to TRBJ2-1; 12 central bases correspond to TRBD1. The CDR3 holds 13 amino acids from the cysteine to the phenylalanine. Only CDR3 DNA remains: 39 bases, in frame from the first base. CDR1 SNHLY and CDR2 FYNNEI are derived from the germline V gene. Relative to germline, V is missing 6 bases and J is missing 8 bases, with 2 bases of the junction outside any gene match. Outside the CDR3, residues come from the reference TRBV2 and TRBJ2-1 proteins, so the full variable domain is: EPEVTQTPSHQVTQMGQEVILRCVPISNHLYFYWYRQILGQKVEFLVSFYNNEISEKSEIFDDQFSVERPDGSNFTLKIRSTKLEDSAMYFCASRGTGGDEQFFGPGTRLTVL.